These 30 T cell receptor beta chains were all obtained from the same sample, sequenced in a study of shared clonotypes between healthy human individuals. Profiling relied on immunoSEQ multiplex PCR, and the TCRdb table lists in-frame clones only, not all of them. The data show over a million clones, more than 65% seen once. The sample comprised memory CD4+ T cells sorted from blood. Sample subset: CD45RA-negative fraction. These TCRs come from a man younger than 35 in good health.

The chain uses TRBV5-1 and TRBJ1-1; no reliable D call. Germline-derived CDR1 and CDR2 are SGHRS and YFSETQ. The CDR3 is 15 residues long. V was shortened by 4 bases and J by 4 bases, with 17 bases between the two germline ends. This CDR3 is CASSDRQVRPTEAFF. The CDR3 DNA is TGCGCCAGCAGCGATCGTCAGGTGCGCCCCACTGAAGCTTTCTTT.

CDR3: CASSKQGIKDTQYF. The CDR3 DNA is TGTGCCAGTAGTAAGCAGGGGATCAAAGATACGCAGTATTTT. V usage is TRBV19 and J usage is TRBJ2-3; tentative D call: TRBD1 (6 bases). CDR3 length: 14 amino acids. Germline V gene lookup returns CDR1 LNHDA and CDR2 SQIVND (reference sequence). The V gene lost 4 bases and the J gene lost 5 bases, with 13 bases spanning the gap.

CDR3 sequence (DNA): TGTGCCAGCAGTTTGAGTGGGTGGGACAGGGGTGACTATGGCTACACCTTC. It encodes CASSLSGWDRGDYGYTF. The chain is built from TRBV27 and TRBJ1-2, with 10 bases lining up with TRBD1. This CDR3 comprises 17 residues. The V gene end was trimmed by 3 bases and the J gene end by 3 bases; junction bases not matched to a gene: 10. Germline assignment: CDR1 MNHEY and CDR2 SMNVEV (reference sequence).

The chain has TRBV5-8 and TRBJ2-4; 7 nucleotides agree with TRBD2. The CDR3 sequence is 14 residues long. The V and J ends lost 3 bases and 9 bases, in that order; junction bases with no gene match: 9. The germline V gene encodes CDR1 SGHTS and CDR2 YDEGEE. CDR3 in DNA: TGTGCCAGCAGCTCTAACGGACTAGGAGGCATTCAGTACTTC. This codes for CASSSNGLGGIQYF.

The CDR3 reads CASRPQGNRETDTQYF. In DNA form, the CDR3 reads TGTGCCAGCAGACCACAGGGGAATAGGGAAACCGATACGCAGTATTTT. J is TRBJ2-3 and V is TRBV27, with TRBD1 identical over 7 bases. The CDR3 runs 16 residues. V shed 6 bases and J 6 bases; nucleotides not matched to a gene: 15. CDR1 MNHEY and CDR2 SMNVEV come from the germline V gene (reference sequence).

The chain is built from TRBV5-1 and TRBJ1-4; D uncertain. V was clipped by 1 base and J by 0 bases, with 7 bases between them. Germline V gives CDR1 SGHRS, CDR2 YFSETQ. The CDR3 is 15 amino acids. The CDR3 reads CASSLFSTTNEKLFF. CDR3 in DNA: TGCGCCAGCAGCTTGTTTTCGACAACTAATGAAAAACTGTTTTTT.

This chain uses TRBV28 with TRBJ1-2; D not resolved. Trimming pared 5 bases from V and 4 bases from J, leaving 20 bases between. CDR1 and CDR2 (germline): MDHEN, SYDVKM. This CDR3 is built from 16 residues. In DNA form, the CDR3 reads TGTGCCAGCAGTCCTACCCTCGTTCGGGGAGGCTATGGCTACACCTTC. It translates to CASSPTLVRGGYGYTF.

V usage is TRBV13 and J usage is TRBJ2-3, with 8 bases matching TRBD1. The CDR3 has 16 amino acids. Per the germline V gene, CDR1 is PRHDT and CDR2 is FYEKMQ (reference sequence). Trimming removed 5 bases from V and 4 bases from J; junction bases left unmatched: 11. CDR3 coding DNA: TGTGCCAGCAGCAACGGACAGGGTTTTAAGGCAGATACGCAGTATTTT. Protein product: CASSNGQGFKADTQYF.

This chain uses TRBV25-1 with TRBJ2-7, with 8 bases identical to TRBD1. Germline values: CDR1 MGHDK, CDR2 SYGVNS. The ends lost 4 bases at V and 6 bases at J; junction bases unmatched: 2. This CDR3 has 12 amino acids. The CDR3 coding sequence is TGTGCCAGCAGTGGCAGGGGGCTCGAGCAGTACTTC. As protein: CASSGRGLEQYF.

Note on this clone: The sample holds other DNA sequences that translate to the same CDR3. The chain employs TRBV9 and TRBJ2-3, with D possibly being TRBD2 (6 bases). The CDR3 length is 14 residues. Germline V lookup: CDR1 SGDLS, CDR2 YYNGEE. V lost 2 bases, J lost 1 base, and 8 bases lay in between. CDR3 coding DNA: TGTGCCAGCAGCGTTAGCGGACGCACAGATACGCAGTATTTT. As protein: CASSVSGRTDTQYF.

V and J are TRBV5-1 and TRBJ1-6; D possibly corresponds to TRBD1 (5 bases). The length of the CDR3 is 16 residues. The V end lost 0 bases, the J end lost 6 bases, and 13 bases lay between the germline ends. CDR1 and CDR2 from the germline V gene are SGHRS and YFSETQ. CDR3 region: CASSLGDEAPNSPLHF. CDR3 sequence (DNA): TGCGCCAGCAGCTTGGGGGACGAGGCGCCTAATTCACCCCTCCACTTT.

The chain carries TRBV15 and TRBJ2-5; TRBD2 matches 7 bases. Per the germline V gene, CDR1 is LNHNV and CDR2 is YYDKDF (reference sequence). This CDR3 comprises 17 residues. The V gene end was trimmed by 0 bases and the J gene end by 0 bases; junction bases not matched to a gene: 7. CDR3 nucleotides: TGTGCCACCAGCAGAGATCTGGGGGGGTCGTACCAAGAGACCCAGTACTTC. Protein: CATSRDLGGSYQETQYF.

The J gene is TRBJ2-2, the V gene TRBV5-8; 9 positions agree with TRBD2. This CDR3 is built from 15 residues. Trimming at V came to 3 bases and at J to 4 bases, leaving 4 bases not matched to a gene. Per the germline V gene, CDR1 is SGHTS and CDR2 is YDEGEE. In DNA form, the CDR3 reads TGTGCCAGCAGCTCTAGCGGGGACTTCACCGGGGAGCTGTTTTTT. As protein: CASSSSGDFTGELFF.

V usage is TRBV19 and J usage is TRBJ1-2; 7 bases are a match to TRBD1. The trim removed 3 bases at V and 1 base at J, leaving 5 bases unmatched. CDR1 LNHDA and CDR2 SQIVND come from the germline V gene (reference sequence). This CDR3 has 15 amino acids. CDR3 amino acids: CASSINRGGNYGYTF. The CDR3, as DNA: TGTGCCAGTAGTATTAACAGGGGAGGTAACTATGGCTACACCTTC.

The CDR3 loop is CAWRFTDGTHYEQYF. In DNA form, the CDR3 reads TGTGCCTGGAGATTCACGGACGGAACTCACTACGAGCAGTACTTC. The chain links TRBV30 to TRBJ2-7; D unclear. CDR3 length equals 15 residues. The V gene's germline CDR1 is GTSNPN and CDR2 SVGIG (reference sequence). With 3 bases removed from V and 3 bases from J, the gap between germline ends came to 18 bases.

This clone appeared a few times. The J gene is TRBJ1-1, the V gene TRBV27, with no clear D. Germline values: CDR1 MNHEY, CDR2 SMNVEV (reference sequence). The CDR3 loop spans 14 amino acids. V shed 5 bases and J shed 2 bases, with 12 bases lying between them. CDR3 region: CASSRVNFNTEAFF. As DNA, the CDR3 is TGTGCCAGCAGTCGGGTTAACTTTAACACTGAAGCTTTCTTT.

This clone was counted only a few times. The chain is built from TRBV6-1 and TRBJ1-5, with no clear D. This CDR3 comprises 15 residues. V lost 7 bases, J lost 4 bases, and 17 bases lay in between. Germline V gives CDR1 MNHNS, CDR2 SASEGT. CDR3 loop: CASTSVENSNQPQHF. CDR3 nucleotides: TGTGCCAGCACCTCCGTTGAGAACTCGAATCAGCCCCAGCATTTT.

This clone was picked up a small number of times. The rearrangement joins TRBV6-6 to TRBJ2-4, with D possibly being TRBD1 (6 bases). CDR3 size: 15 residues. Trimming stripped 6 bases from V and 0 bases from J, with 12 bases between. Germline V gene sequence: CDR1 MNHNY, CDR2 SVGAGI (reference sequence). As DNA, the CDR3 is TGTGCCAGCAGGACGACAGGCCTAGCCAAAAACATTCAGTACTTC. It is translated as CASRTTGLAKNIQYF.

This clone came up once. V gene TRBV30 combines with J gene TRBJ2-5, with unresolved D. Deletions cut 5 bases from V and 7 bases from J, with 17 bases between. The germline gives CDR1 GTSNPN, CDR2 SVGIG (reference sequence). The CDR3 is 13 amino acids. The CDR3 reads CAWGSEVSGTQYF. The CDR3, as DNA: TGTGCCTGGGGGTCCGAGGTGTCGGGGACCCAGTACTTC.

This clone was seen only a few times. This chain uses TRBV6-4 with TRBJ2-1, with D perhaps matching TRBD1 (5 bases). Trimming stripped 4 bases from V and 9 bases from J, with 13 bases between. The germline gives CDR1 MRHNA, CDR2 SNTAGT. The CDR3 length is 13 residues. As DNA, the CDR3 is TGTGCCAGCAGTGTGGGTCCTCAGGGTGAGCAGTTCTTC. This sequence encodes CASSVGPQGEQFF.

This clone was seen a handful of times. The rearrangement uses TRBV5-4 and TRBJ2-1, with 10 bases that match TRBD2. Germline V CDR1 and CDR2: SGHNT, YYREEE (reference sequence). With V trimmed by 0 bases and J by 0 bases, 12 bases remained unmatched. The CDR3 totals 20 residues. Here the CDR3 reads CASSLGGLAGARSSYNEQFF. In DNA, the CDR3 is TGTGCCAGCAGCTTGGGAGGGCTAGCGGGGGCCAGGAGCTCCTACAATGAGCAGTTCTTC.

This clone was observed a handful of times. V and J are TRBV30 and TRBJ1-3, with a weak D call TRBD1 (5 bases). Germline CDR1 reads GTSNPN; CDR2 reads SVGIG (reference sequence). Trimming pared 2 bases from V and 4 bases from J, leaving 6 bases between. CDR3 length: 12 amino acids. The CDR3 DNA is TGTGCCTGGAGTTCAGGGGGAAACACCATATATTTT. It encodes CAWSSGGNTIYF.

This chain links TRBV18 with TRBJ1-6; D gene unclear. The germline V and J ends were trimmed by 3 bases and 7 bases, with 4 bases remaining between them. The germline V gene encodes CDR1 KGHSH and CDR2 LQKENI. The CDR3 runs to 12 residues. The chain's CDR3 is CASSPSNSPLHF. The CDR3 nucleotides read TGTGCCAGCTCACCCTCGAATTCACCCCTCCACTTT.

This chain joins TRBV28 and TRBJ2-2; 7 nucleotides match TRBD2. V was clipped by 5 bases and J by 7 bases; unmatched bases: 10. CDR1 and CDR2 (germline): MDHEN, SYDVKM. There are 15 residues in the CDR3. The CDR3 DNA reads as TGTGCCAGCAGTCGCCCCGGGGGGTTAGGCGGGGAGCTGTTTTTT. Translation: CASSRPGGLGGELFF.

Here the CDR3 reads CASSKGTTYGYTF. The CDR3 DNA is TGTGCCAGCAGCAAGGGGACGACCTATGGCTACACCTTC. The rearrangement joins TRBV5-4 to TRBJ1-2, with D possibly matching TRBD1 (5 bases). With 4 bases removed from V and 4 bases from J, the gap between germline ends came to 11 bases. The germline V gene has CDR1 SGHNT and CDR2 YYREEE (reference sequence). This CDR3 comprises 13 residues. Based on the CDR3 plus reference TRBV5-4 and TRBJ1-2, the full variable domain is ETGVTQSPTHLIKTRGQQVTLRCSSQSGHNTVSWYQQALGQGPQFIFQYYREEENGRGNFPPRFSGLQFPNYSSELNVNALELDDSALYLCASSKGTTYGYTFGSGTRLTVV.

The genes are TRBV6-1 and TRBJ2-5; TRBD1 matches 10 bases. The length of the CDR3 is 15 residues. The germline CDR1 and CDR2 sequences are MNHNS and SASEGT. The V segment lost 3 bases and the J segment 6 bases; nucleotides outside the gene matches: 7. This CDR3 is CASSDRQGATKTQYF. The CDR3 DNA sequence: TGTGCCAGCAGTGATAGACAGGGGGCCACAAAGACCCAGTACTTC.

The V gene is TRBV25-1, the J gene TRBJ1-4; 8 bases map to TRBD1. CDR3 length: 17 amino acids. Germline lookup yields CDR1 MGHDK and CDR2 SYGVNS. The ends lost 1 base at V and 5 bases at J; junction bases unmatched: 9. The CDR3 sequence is CASSESGRGLANEKLFF. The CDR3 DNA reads TGTGCCAGCAGTGAATCCGGCAGGGGGCTGGCGAATGAAAAACTGTTTTTT.

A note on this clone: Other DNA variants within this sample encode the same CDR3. The CDR3 reads CASSSGQGGDTQYF. DNA for the CDR3: TGCGCCAGCAGCTCTGGACAGGGGGGAGATACGCAGTATTTT. The genes are TRBV5-1 and TRBJ2-3, with 10 bases fitting TRBD1. J was trimmed by 5 bases and V by 3 bases; bases with no gene match: 3. This CDR3 contains 14 residues. Germline V lookup: CDR1 SGHRS, CDR2 YFSETQ.

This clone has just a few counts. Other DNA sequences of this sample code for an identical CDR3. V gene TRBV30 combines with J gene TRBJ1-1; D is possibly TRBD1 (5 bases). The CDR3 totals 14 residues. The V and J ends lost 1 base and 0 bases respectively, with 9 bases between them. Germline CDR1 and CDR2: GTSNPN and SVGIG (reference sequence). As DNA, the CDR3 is TGTGCCTGGAGTGAGGGACTGATGAACACTGAAGCTTTCTTT. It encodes CAWSEGLMNTEAFF.

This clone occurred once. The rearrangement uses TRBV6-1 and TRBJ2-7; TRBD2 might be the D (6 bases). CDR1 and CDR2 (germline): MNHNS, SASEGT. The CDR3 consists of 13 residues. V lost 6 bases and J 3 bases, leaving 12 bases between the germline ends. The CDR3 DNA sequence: TGTGCCAGCAGCCCTCCGGGGGTCTACGAGCAGTACTTC. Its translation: CASSPPGVYEQYF.